This T cell receptor (beta chain) derives from a study of neurological immune-mediated disorders. General study findings and limits: HTLV-1-associated myelopathy had the most TCR clonal expansion, whereas multiple sclerosis had the least (lower than in healthy controls). Expanded clones shared no CDR3 amino acid sequences across subjects, suggesting private repertoires in all groups.

The CDR3 extends over 13 amino acids. Germline-derived CDR1 and CDR2 are LNHDA and SQIVND (reference sequence). Sorted libraries used around 1 million CD4+ or CD8+ T cells. It was by 5'RACE with 10-nucleotide random UMIs that the cDNA was made. TCRdb independently ran MiXCR on the 5' RACE reads; one entry per CDR3 protein. The sample records approximately 30,000 distinct CDR3 sequences, less than 25% being singletons. This clonotype came up once. The antigen is unknown. At one boundary the junction diverges from the germline segment, which might be a read error. The clonotype comes from a man aged 50 to 60 with HTLV-1-associated myelopathy (HAM/TSP). The material sequenced was CD4+ T cells from blood. The chain recombines TRBV19 with TRBJ1-5; D not certain. The CDR3 region is CASSIDLDAKLAF. The CDR3 nucleotides are TGTGCCAGTAGTATAGATCTGGACGCAAAGCTGGCTTTT.